What follows are 4 T cell receptor beta chains derived from one specimen sequenced in a study of PD-L1 blockade in urothelial cancer (dated by TCRdb to about 2017). The time point label here, explained by the study, means: peripheral blood 6 weeks after treatment start. The library relied on the immunoSEQ multiplex PCR assay. Drawn from immuneACCESS, this table holds only the in-frame rearrangements with V and J called that TCRdb kept. Clones are partly lost; checked studies trace under half to an unresolved V gene and leave the rest unexplained. Here the sample has 35,000 or so clones; 75% to 90% occur a single time. Of the sample, more than 9% is held by the ten largest clones. Sequenced here: PBMCs, sampled around atezolizumab (anti-PD-L1) treatment. These TCRs come from a man aged 40-49 years with urothelial cancer.

The J gene is TRBJ2-5, the V gene TRBV6-1, with D unclear. Per germline, CDR1 MNHNS and CDR2 SASEGT. This CDR3 is built from 15 residues. The V gene lost 3 bases and the J gene lost 2 bases, with 13 bases spanning the gap. The chain's CDR3 is CASSENPSLQETQYF. The CDR3 DNA is TGTGCCAGCAGTGAGAACCCCAGTTTGCAAGAGACCCAGTACTTC.

The chain recombines TRBV18 with TRBJ1-2, with D tentatively TRBD1 (6 bases). This CDR3 comprises 14 residues. Germline CDR1 is KGHSH and CDR2 is LQKENI. Deletions cut 4 bases from V and 3 bases from J, with 12 bases between. As DNA, the CDR3 is TGTGCCAGCTCACAGATCAGGGGTGACTATGGCTACACCTTC. It codes for CASSQIRGDYGYTF.

V usage is TRBV28 and J usage is TRBJ1-5; TRBD1 is a possible D gene (5 bases). The CDR3 is 15 residues long. The ends were cut back, 7 bases at V and 2 bases at J, with 15 bases in the middle. Germline assignment: CDR1 MDHEN and CDR2 SYDVKM. The CDR3 loop is CASTFVTARNQPQHF. CDR3 DNA: TGTGCCAGCACCTTTGTGACAGCCCGCAATCAGCCCCAGCATTTT.

This chain joins TRBV28 and TRBJ1-5, with D tentatively TRBD1 (5 bases). Germline V lookup: CDR1 MDHEN, CDR2 SYDVKM. V was shortened by 3 bases and J by 5 bases, with 11 bases between the two germline ends. There are 14 residues in the CDR3. CDR3 loop: CASSFWGRDQPQHF. The CDR3 region has the DNA TGTGCCAGCAGTTTTTGGGGGAGGGATCAGCCCCAGCATTTT.